What follows is one T cell receptor (beta chain) and its context. This clonotype was observed a handful of times. This clone's antigen is unknown. Base qualities are not at hand, and no much larger clone is one base apart. The data stem from a study of human T cells and chemical hapten exposure (dated by TCRdb to 2020 to 2023). Context from the whole study: For sensitization, 2% DPC in acetone was applied to a 2 cm by 2 cm area of upper inner arm skin. Patient blood was sampled pre-sensitization (week 0) and at 2, 6 and about 24 weeks after DPC sensitization. Patients additionally received weekly therapeutic DPC doses to the scalp throughout the approximately 25-week study period. This study followed changes in the peripheral blood TCR repertoire in vivo during primary and secondary sensitization of alopecia patients to the hapten diphenylcyclopropenone (DPC). Patch testing on the upper back used Finn chambers containing 0.01% DPC, with scoring done after 6 days according to International Contact Dermatitis Research Group standards. Most of the patients in the cohort were female, and the cohort covered alopecia areata with under or over 50% scalp involvement, alopecia totalis and alopecia universalis. Libraries were pooled for sequencing, and variation in per-sample TCR yields was attributed mainly to small differences in library volumes within the pool. For TCR sequencing, blood came from 25 to 30 alopecia patients at anywhere from one to four time points (pre-sensitization, 2, 6 and 24 weeks). General findings and caveats noted by the study authors: Patch test score correlated positively with the number of PT1 expanded TCRs, reaching significance at thresholds 8, 16 and 32 but not at 4. The number of TCRs above 1 in 1000 frequency did not change with DPC sensitization; there was no evidence of global repertoire structure alterations. Because every patient had alopecia, a presumed autoimmune disease, the patients' immune response might differ from that of healthy individuals. After repeated subsampling, changes were observed in the strength of the expansion versus patch-test correlation and in the threshold at which the correlation became significant. Compared with pre-sensitization or healthy control sets, expanded TCRs formed significantly more large CDR3 similarity clusters, which is consistent with antigen-driven responses.

Preparation of the library involved RACE. The sequencer was a NextSeq 500. During library preparation, unique molecular identifiers were attached to individual cDNA molecules so that TCRs could be counted in a quantitative, reproducible way. From each blood RNA sample, both TCR alpha and TCR beta chains were sequenced. The authors' analysis ran thus. A median of around 100,000 TCRs per sample was observed, with a range of roughly 23,224 to 750,000. The Decombinator software suite was used to annotate V, J and CDR3 in the TCR reads. For PS versus PT1 abundance plots, all samples were subsampled to the same number of TCRs (28,000). Expanded TCRs were defined as absent before sensitization and observed at least eight times at the 2-week time point. TCRdb trimmed the raw reads at Q25, called clones with MiXCR and kept productive beta chains. Rows with one shared CDR3 protein collapse into an entry with the most common genes and DNA. The V and J calls and clone size come from TCRdb's table, not from the authors' own analysis. The table for this sample lists fewer than 80,000 distinct CDR3 sequences; about a tenth of them were counted only once. The ten largest clones add up to roughly 6.8% of the sample.

The sample's time point label, decoded: patch test 2, 6 weeks after DPC sensitization. In light of the paper, this sample's treatment or condition label describes: therapeutic diphenylcyclopropenone sensitization with weekly scalp DPC. At every patch-test visit, the blood draw took place before the patch test was put on. To be eligible, patients had to be aged 18 to 70, diagnosed with alopecia and judged suitable for DPC therapy, while pregnant patients were excluded. Total RNA was extracted from unfractionated whole blood collected in Tempus Blood RNA tubes. From its cysteine to its phenylalanine, the CDR3 spans 13 amino acids. Of the read, only the CDR3 DNA is kept; its 39 bases are in frame from base 1. V drops 2 bases and J drops 9 bases, leaving 11 bases in between.

The clonotype originates from a woman in her forties or fifties with alopecia areata. Some clones in this sample may be carry-over from other donors' samples. The chain is made from TRBV12-3 or TRBV12-4 and TRBJ2-1, and perhaps TRBD1 as D gene, on 6 matching bases. The sample consisted of whole blood, taken in connection with sensitization to the hapten diphenylcyclopropenone (DPC). The CDR3 in this case is CASSLIRTAEQFF. The DNA is as follows: TGTGCCAGCAGTTTAATCAGGACAGCTGAGCAGTTCTTC.